The present T cell receptor beta chain was sequenced within a study of preoperative IRX-2 immunotherapy in early breast cancer. Assay: immunoSEQ multiplex PCR; the TCRdb copy retains only in-frame clones and omits some. The sample carries about 89,000 clones, 86% recorded once. The CDR3 has 13 residues. Treatment meaning: preoperative locoregional IRX-2 cytokine immunotherapy. The rearrangement uses TRBV1 and TRBJ1-2; TRBD1 was called by the table and not checked on the DNA. TRBV1 is given as a pseudogene. The sequencing here drew on tumor tissue, taken after IRX-2 immunotherapy. This TCR came from a human donor with breast cancer. CDR3 in DNA: TGCGCCAGCAGCCAAGGCCCAGGGCTCGGCTACACCTTC. Encoded protein: CASSQGPGLGYTF.